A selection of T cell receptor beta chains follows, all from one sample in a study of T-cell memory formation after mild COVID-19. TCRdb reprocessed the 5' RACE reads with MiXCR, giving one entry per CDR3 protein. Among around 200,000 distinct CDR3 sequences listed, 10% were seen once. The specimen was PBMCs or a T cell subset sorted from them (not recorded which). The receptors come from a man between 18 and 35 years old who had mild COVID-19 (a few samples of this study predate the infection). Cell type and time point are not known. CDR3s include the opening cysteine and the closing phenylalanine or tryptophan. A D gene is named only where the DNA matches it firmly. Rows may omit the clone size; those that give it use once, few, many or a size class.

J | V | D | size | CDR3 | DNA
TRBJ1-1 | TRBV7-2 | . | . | CASSQLVRTEAFF | TGTGCCAGCAGTCAACTAGTGCGCACTGAAGCTTTCTTT
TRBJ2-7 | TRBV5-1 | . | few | CASSRTPTVTYEQYF | TGCGCCAGCAGCCGAACCCCGACAGTGACCTACGAGCAGTACTTC
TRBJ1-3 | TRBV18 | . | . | CASSKVGDSGNTIYF | TGTGCCAGCTCAAAAGTAGGGGATTCTGGAAACACCATATATTTT
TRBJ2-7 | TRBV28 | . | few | CATLDPSAGEQYF | TGTGCCACCCTGGATCCCTCTGCTGGGGAGCAGTACTTC
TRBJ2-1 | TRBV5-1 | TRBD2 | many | CATAIELYSGNEQFF | TGCGCCACCGCAATTGAACTGTATAGCGGGAATGAGCAGTTCTTC
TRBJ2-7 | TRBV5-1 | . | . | CASSPGLDEQYF | TGCGCCAGCAGCCCGGGACTGGACGAGCAGTACTTC
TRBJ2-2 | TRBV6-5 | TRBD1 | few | CASSYDGTGPGELFF | TGTGCCAGCAGTTACGACGGGACAGGCCCCGGGGAGCTGTTTTTT
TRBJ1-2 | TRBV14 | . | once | CASSTLGDYYGYTF | TGTGCCAGCAGCACACTGGGGGATTACTATGGCTACACCTTC
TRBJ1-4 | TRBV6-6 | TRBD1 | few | CASSHTTGAERVKLFF | TGTGCCAGCAGTCACACAACAGGGGCGGAAAGGGTAAAACTGTTTTTT
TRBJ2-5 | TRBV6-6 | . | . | CASSYLEQETQYF | TGTGCCAGCAGTTACCTGGAACAAGAGACCCAGTACTTC
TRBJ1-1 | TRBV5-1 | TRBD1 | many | CASSLGDRGGAFF | TGCGCCAGCAGCTTGGGCGACAGGGGGGGAGCTTTCTTT
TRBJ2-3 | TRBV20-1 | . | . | CSARDWAPDTQYF | TGCAGTGCTAGAGATTGGGCCCCAGATACGCAGTATTTT
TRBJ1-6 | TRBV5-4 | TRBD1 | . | CASSLARTGVSPLHF | TGTGCCAGCAGCTTGGCCAGGACAGGGGTTTCACCCCTCCACTTT
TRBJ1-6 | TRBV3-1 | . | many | CASSPGNRGTVNSPLHF | TGTGCCAGCAGCCCCGGTAATAGGGGCACAGTAAATTCACCCCTCCACTTT
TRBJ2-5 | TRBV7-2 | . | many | CASSNSEGGSETQYF | TGTGCCAGCAGCAATAGCGAGGGGGGCTCAGAGACCCAGTACTTC
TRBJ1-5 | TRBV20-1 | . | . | CSATPGLHQPQHF | TGCAGTGCAACCCCAGGGCTACATCAGCCCCAGCATTTT
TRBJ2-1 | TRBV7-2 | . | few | CASSLATGNNEQFF | TGTGCCAGCAGCTTAGCGACCGGAAACAATGAGCAGTTCTTC
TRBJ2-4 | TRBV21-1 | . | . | CASAGGLAKNIQYF | TGTGCCTCCGCCGGGGGACTAGCCAAAAACATTCAGTACTTC
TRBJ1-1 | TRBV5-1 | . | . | CASSLAAWGANTEAFF | TGCGCCAGCAGCTTGGCCGCGTGGGGAGCGAACACTGAAGCTTTCTTT
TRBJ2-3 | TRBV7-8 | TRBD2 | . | CASSPGTSGERGDF | TGTGCCAGCAGCCCAGGGACTAGCGGGGAGAGGGGGGATTTT
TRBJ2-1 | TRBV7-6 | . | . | CASSARYGGGDPSSYNEQFF | TGTGCCAGCAGCGCTCGGTACGGGGGCGGGGATCCGAGCTCCTACAATGAGCAGTTCTTC
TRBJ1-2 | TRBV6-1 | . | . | CASSEGTGYNGYTF | TGTGCCAGCAGTGAAGGTACAGGGTATAATGGCTACACCTTC
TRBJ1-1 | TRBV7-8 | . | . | CATSTNTEALF | TGTGCCACCTCTACGAACACTGAAGCTTTATTT
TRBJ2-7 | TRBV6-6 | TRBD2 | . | CASRISGTVYEQYF | TGTGCCAGCCGGATTAGCGGGACCGTCTACGAGCAGTACTTC
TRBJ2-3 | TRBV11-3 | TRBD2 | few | CASSLGAGGPDTQYF | TGTGCCAGCAGCTTAGGAGCGGGGGGGCCCGATACGCAGTATTTT
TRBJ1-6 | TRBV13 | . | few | CASSSPGHQGDSPLHF | TGTGCCAGCAGCTCCCCGGGACACCAAGGAGATTCACCCCTCCACTTT
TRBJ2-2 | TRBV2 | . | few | CASGGDYTGELFF | TGTGCCAGCGGAGGAGATTACACCGGGGAGCTGTTTTTT
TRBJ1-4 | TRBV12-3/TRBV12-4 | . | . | CASSPMVATNEKLFF | TGTGCCAGCAGTCCCATGGTGGCAACTAATGAAAAACTGTTTTTT
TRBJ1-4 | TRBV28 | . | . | CASSDGQYGEKLFF | TGTGCCAGCAGTGATGGACAGTACGGTGAAAAACTGTTTTTT
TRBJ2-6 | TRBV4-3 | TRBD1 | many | CASSQVWQGASGANVLTF | TGCGCCAGCAGCCAAGTGTGGCAGGGGGCATCTGGGGCCAACGTCCTGACTTTC
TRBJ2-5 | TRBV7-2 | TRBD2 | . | CASSIVSGGGETQYF | TGTGCCAGCAGCATTGTTAGCGGGGGTGGAGAGACCCAGTACTTC